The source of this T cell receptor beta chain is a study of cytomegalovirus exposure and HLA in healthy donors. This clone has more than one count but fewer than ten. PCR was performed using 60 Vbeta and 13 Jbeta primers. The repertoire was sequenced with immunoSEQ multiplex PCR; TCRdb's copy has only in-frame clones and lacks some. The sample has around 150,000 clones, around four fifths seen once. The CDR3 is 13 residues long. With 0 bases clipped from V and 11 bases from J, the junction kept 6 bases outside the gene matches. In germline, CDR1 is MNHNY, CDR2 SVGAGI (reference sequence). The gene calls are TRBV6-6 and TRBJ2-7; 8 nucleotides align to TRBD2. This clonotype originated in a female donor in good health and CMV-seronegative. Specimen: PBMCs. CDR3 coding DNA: TGTGCCAGCAGTTACTCGGCGGGAGGCTTGGAGTACTTC. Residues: CASSYSAGGLEYF.